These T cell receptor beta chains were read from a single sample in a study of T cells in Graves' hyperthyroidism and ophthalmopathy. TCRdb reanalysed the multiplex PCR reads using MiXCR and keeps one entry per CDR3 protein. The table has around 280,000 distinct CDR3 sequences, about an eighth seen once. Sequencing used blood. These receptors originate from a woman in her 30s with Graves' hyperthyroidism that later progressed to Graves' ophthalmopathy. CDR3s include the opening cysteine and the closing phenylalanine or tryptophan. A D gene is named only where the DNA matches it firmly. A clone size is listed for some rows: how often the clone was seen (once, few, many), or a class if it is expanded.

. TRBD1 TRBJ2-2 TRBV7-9 CASSGDRDTGELFF TGTGCCAGCAGTGGGGACAGGGACACCGGGGAGCTGTTTTTT
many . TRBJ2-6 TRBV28 CASSLSGSGANVLTF TGTGCCAGCAGTTTATCAGGTTCTGGGGCCAACGTCCTGACTTTC
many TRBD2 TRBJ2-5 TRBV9 CASSVVATSEETQYF TGTGCCAGCAGCGTAGTAGCCACTAGCGAAGAGACCCAGTACTTC
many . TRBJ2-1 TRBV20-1 CSARDLTGVLNEQFF TGCAGTGCTAGAGATTTGACGGGAGTCCTGAATGAGCAGTTCTTC
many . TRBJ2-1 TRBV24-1 CATSAGSYNEQFF TGTGCCACCAGTGCAGGAAGCTACAATGAGCAGTTCTTC
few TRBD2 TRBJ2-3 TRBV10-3 CAVTSGRAHYTDTQYF TGTGCCGTTACTAGCGGGAGGGCCCACTACACAGATACGCAGTATTTT
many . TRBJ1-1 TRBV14 CASSLMGGLNTEAFF TGTGCCAGCAGCCTTATGGGAGGATTGAACACTGAAGCTTTCTTT
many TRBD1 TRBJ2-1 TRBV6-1 CASSLQGQGRNEQFF TGTGCCAGCAGCCTTCAGGGACAGGGGCGCAATGAGCAGTTCTTC
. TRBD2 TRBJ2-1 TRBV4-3 CASSPRTSTQRNNEQFF TGCGCCAGCAGCCCGAGGACTAGCACTCAGAGGAATAATGAGCAGTTCTTC
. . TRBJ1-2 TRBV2 CASSRTETTKYYGYTF TGTGCCAGCAGCCGAACCGAGACAACTAAGTACTATGGCTACACCTTC
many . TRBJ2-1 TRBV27 CASSLFQGLEQFF TGTGCCAGCAGTTTGTTCCAGGGCCTGGAGCAGTTCTTC
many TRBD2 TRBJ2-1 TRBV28 CASSSSSGRHTQQFF TGTGCCAGCAGTTCCTCTAGCGGGAGGCATACCCAGCAGTTCTTC
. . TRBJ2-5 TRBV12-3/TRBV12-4 CASTLGGQETQYF TGTGCCAGCACCCTCGGAGGGCAAGAGACCCAGTACTTC
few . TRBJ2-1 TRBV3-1 CASSHLALGGEQFF TGTGCCAGCAGCCACCTAGCCCTAGGCGGTGAGCAGTTCTTC
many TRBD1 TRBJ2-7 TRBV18 CASSALAGTGVREQYF TGTGCCAGCTCAGCACTCGCCGGGACAGGGGTGAGAGAGCAGTACTTC
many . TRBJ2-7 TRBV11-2 CASSLRPGTGATPSGTPYEQYF TGTGCCAGCAGCCTCCGTCCCGGGACAGGGGCAACGCCTAGCGGGACCCCCTACGAGCAGTACTTC
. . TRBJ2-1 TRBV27 CASSLSEGWISSYSEQFF TGTGCCAGCAGTTTATCTGAGGGCTGGATCAGCTCCTACAGTGAGCAGTTCTTC
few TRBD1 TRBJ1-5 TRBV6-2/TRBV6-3 CASSSPDRLYQPQHF TGTGCCAGCAGTTCCCCGGACAGGCTGTATCAGCCCCAGCATTTT